This is a list of T cell receptor beta chains from one sample in a study of T cells in Graves' hyperthyroidism and ophthalmopathy. Each CDR3 protein is one row after TCRdb ran MiXCR on the multiplex PCR reads. This sample yields 280,000 or so distinct CDR3 sequences, of which about 25% are seen a single time; around 30% belongs to the top ten. Sequenced material: blood. Every receptor here comes from a man in his forties or fifties with Graves' hyperthyroidism that later progressed to Graves' ophthalmopathy. Each CDR3 is given with its conserved first and last residue. A D gene is named only where the DNA matches it firmly. Only part of the rows carry a size: once, few, many, or a class if the clone is expanded.

d_call: -; cdr3_length: 13; v_call: TRBV19; clone_size: -; j_call: TRBJ2-7; cdr3_aa: CASSMTQSYEQYF; cdr3_nt: TGTGCCAGTAGTATGACACAATCCTACGAGCAGTACTTC
d_call: TRBD2; cdr3_length: 16; v_call: TRBV12-3/TRBV12-4; clone_size: -; j_call: TRBJ2-7; cdr3_aa: CASSPGVSRGAYEQYF; cdr3_nt: TGTGCCAGCAGTCCGGGTGTATCGCGGGGGGCCTACGAGCAGTACTTC
d_call: TRBD1; cdr3_length: 15; v_call: TRBV28; clone_size: -; j_call: TRBJ1-2; cdr3_aa: CASSSGQGPSYGYTF; cdr3_nt: TGTGCCAGCAGTTCAGGACAGGGCCCTTCCTATGGCTACACCTTC
d_call: -; cdr3_length: 15; v_call: TRBV6-5; clone_size: few; j_call: TRBJ2-7; cdr3_aa: CASSLAPAGTYEQYF; cdr3_nt: TGTGCCAGCAGTCTCGCACCGGCAGGGACCTACGAGCAGTACTTC
d_call: -; cdr3_length: 15; v_call: TRBV6-1; clone_size: -; j_call: TRBJ2-7; cdr3_aa: CASSEEGVGSYEQYF; cdr3_nt: TGTGCCAGCAGTGAAGAGGGGGTCGGCTCCTACGAGCAGTACTTC
d_call: TRBD2; cdr3_length: 14; v_call: TRBV2; clone_size: many; j_call: TRBJ2-2; cdr3_aa: CASCERELTGELFF; cdr3_nt: TGTGCCAGCTGTGAGCGGGAGTTAACCGGGGAGCTGTTTTTT
d_call: -; cdr3_length: 13; v_call: TRBV7-3; clone_size: few; j_call: TRBJ2-7; cdr3_aa: CASSRGILYEQYF; cdr3_nt: TGTGCCAGCAGCCGAGGAATTTTATACGAGCAGTACTTC
d_call: -; cdr3_length: 16; v_call: TRBV20-1; clone_size: many; j_call: TRBJ1-5; cdr3_aa: CSARDGVQYSNQPQHF; cdr3_nt: TGCAGTGCTAGAGACGGGGTCCAATATAGCAATCAGCCCCAGCATTTT
d_call: TRBD1; cdr3_length: 16; v_call: TRBV6-1; clone_size: many; j_call: TRBJ1-5; cdr3_aa: CASSLTTGVGVQPQHF; cdr3_nt: TGTGCCAGCAGTCTTACGACAGGGGTCGGTGTTCAGCCCCAGCATTTT
d_call: -; cdr3_length: 13; v_call: TRBV6-2/TRBV6-3; clone_size: few; j_call: TRBJ1-1; cdr3_aa: CASAGQANTEAFF; cdr3_nt: TGTGCCAGCGCAGGGCAGGCGAACACTGAAGCTTTCTTT
d_call: -; cdr3_length: 13; v_call: TRBV15; clone_size: many; j_call: TRBJ2-5; cdr3_aa: CATSSEKGETQYF; cdr3_nt: TGTGCCACCAGCAGCGAAAAAGGGGAGACCCAGTACTTC
d_call: -; cdr3_length: 15; v_call: TRBV19; clone_size: once; j_call: TRBJ1-1; cdr3_aa: CASTLGVGRNTEAFF; cdr3_nt: TGTGCCAGTACCCTAGGGGTGGGGCGAAACACTGAAGCTTTCTTT
d_call: -; cdr3_length: 15; v_call: TRBV10-3; clone_size: -; j_call: TRBJ1-3; cdr3_aa: CAIRGDGAAGNTIYF; cdr3_nt: TGTGCCATCAGAGGGGATGGGGCGGCTGGAAACACCATATATTTT
d_call: TRBD2; cdr3_length: 13; v_call: TRBV5-1; clone_size: many; j_call: TRBJ2-5; cdr3_aa: CASNPGGVETQYF; cdr3_nt: TGCGCCAGCAACCCTGGGGGGGTGGAGACCCAGTACTTC
d_call: -; cdr3_length: 17; v_call: TRBV11-2; clone_size: many; j_call: TRBJ2-6; cdr3_aa: CASSPHRGFSGANVLTF; cdr3_nt: TGTGCCAGCAGCCCGCATAGGGGATTCTCTGGGGCCAACGTCCTGACTTTC
d_call: -; cdr3_length: 13; v_call: TRBV12-3/TRBV12-4; clone_size: -; j_call: TRBJ1-5; cdr3_aa: CASSTDIDQPQHF; cdr3_nt: TGTGCCAGCAGTACCGACATCGATCAGCCCCAGCATTTT
d_call: TRBD1; cdr3_length: 15; v_call: TRBV20-1; clone_size: many; j_call: TRBJ2-7; cdr3_aa: CSASPVTGDRYEQYF; cdr3_nt: TGCAGTGCTAGTCCAGTCACAGGGGATAGGTACGAGCAGTACTTC
d_call: -; cdr3_length: 13; v_call: TRBV14; clone_size: -; j_call: TRBJ2-7; cdr3_aa: CASSQERGNEQYF; cdr3_nt: TGTGCCAGCAGCCAAGAAAGGGGGAACGAGCAGTACTTC
d_call: TRBD2; cdr3_length: 16; v_call: TRBV29-1; clone_size: many; j_call: TRBJ2-7; cdr3_aa: CSVVVAGRNRSYEQYF; cdr3_nt: TGCAGCGTTGTGGTAGCGGGACGTAATAGATCCTACGAGCAGTACTTC
d_call: TRBD1; cdr3_length: 17; v_call: TRBV6-5; clone_size: many; j_call: TRBJ2-5; cdr3_aa: CASRPGQGRNLVETQYF; cdr3_nt: TGTGCCAGCAGACCGGGACAGGGTAGAAATTTGGTGGAGACCCAGTACTTC
d_call: TRBD2; cdr3_length: 15; v_call: TRBV6-2/TRBV6-3; clone_size: many; j_call: TRBJ2-7; cdr3_aa: CASSYSGTRRYEQYF; cdr3_nt: TGTGCCAGCAGTTACTCCGGGACTAGACGCTACGAGCAGTACTTC
d_call: -; cdr3_length: 14; v_call: TRBV6-5; clone_size: many; j_call: TRBJ1-2; cdr3_aa: CASSYSQGARGYTF; cdr3_nt: TGTGCCAGCAGTTACTCGCAAGGGGCTCGAGGCTACACCTTC
d_call: TRBD1; cdr3_length: 15; v_call: TRBV5-1; clone_size: many; j_call: TRBJ1-1; cdr3_aa: CASSYGDREYTEAFF; cdr3_nt: TGCGCCAGCAGCTACGGGGACAGGGAGTATACTGAAGCTTTCTTT
d_call: -; cdr3_length: 11; v_call: TRBV6-2/TRBV6-3; clone_size: -; j_call: TRBJ1-1; cdr3_aa: CASSYPPAPHF; cdr3_nt: TGTGCCAGCAGTTACCCTCCGGCACCACATTTT
d_call: -; cdr3_length: 11; v_call: TRBV19; clone_size: -; j_call: TRBJ2-7; cdr3_aa: CASSIGSEQYF; cdr3_nt: TGTGCCAGTAGTATCGGCAGTGAGCAGTACTTC
d_call: -; cdr3_length: 11; v_call: TRBV27; clone_size: many; j_call: TRBJ1-1; cdr3_aa: CASSFIGGAFF; cdr3_nt: TGTGCCAGCAGTTTTATTGGGGGGGCTTTCTTT
d_call: -; cdr3_length: 14; v_call: TRBV25-1; clone_size: many; j_call: TRBJ1-5; cdr3_aa: CASITGTNYQPQHF; cdr3_nt: TGTGCCAGCATTACCGGGACGAATTATCAGCCCCAGCATTTT
d_call: -; cdr3_length: 15; v_call: TRBV30; clone_size: many; j_call: TRBJ1-1; cdr3_aa: CAWSVQEGMNTEAFF; cdr3_nt: TGTGCCTGGAGTGTACAGGAGGGGATGAACACTGAAGCTTTCTTT
d_call: -; cdr3_length: 16; v_call: TRBV28; clone_size: many; j_call: TRBJ2-7; cdr3_aa: CASSHFVVQGRNEQYF; cdr3_nt: TGTGCCAGCAGTCACTTTGTAGTACAGGGTAGAAACGAGCAGTACTTC
d_call: TRBD1; cdr3_length: 14; v_call: TRBV12-3/TRBV12-4; clone_size: few; j_call: TRBJ1-1; cdr3_aa: CASRQDRVNTEAFF; cdr3_nt: TGTGCCAGCAGGCAAGACAGGGTGAACACTGAAGCTTTCTTT
d_call: -; cdr3_length: 12; v_call: TRBV12-3/TRBV12-4; clone_size: many; j_call: TRBJ1-5; cdr3_aa: CASSAGFQPQHF; cdr3_nt: TGTGCCAGCAGTGCAGGGTTTCAGCCCCAGCATTTT
d_call: -; cdr3_length: 14; v_call: TRBV12-3/TRBV12-4; clone_size: -; j_call: TRBJ2-5; cdr3_aa: CASSLGSQAETQYF; cdr3_nt: TGTGCCAGCAGTTTAGGCAGCCAGGCAGAGACCCAGTACTTC
d_call: -; cdr3_length: 16; v_call: TRBV6-1; clone_size: many; j_call: TRBJ1-1; cdr3_aa: CATSPGRTEMNTEAFF; cdr3_nt: TGTGCCACCTCCCCCGGACGGACAGAGATGAACACTGAAGCTTTCTTT
d_call: TRBD1; cdr3_length: 12; v_call: TRBV2; clone_size: many; j_call: TRBJ2-7; cdr3_aa: CASNRGAYEQYF; cdr3_nt: TGTGCCAGCAACAGGGGGGCCTACGAGCAGTACTTC
d_call: -; cdr3_length: 14; v_call: TRBV28; clone_size: many; j_call: TRBJ2-1; cdr3_aa: CASSLISWGNEQFF; cdr3_nt: TGTGCCAGCAGTTTAATTTCCTGGGGAAATGAGCAGTTCTTC